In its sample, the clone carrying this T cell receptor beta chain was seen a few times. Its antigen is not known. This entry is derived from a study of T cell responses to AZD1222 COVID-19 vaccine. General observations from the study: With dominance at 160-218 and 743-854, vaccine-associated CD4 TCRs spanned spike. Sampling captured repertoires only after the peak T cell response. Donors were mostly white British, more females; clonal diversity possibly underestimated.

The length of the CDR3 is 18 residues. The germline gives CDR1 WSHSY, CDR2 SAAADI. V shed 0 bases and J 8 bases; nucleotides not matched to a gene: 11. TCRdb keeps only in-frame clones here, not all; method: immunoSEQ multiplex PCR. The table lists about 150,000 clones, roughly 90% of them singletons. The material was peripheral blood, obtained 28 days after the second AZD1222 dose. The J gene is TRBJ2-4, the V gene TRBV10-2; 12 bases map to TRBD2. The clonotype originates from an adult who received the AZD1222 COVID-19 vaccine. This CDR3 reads CASSESFLAGGFGDIQYF. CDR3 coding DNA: TGCGCCAGCAGTGAGTCGTTCCTAGCGGGAGGGTTCGGGGACATTCAGTACTTC.